This TCR beta chain was identified in a study of T cell responses to AZD1222 COVID-19 vaccine. Study background: The analysis combined second doses at about 4 or about 12 weeks.

There are 15 residues in the CDR3. V was cut by 5 bases and J by 8 bases, with 16 bases left in between. Per the germline V gene, CDR1 is LNHNV and CDR2 is YYDKDF (reference sequence). Assay: immunoSEQ multiplex PCR; the TCRdb copy retains only in-frame clones and omits some. The sample holds 110,000 to 150,000 clones, over 75% seen once. This chain links TRBV15 with TRBJ1-6; a possible D gene is TRBD1 (6 bases). The clonotype was recovered from an adult in good health. This sample comprised peripheral blood, obtained on day 0 of AZD1222 vaccination. The CDR3 loop is CATSWRGFGDSPLHF. The DNA of the CDR3 is TGTGCCACCAGCTGGAGGGGGTTTGGGGATTCACCCCTCCACTTT.